The rows below give T cell receptor beta chains drawn from one sample of a study of blood T cell repertoires in COVID-19. The repertoire was sequenced with immunoSEQ multiplex PCR; TCRdb's copy has only in-frame clones and lacks some. The data hold approximately 220,000 clones, with approximately 83% observed a single time. Sequenced: PBMCs or T cells enriched from blood (not recorded which). The receptor set was obtained from a woman aged 45-65 years who had been exposed to COVID-19. The CDR3 runs from the conserved cysteine through the conserved F or W. Fields, in order: J gene, V gene, CDR3 protein.

TRBJ1-2 TRBV5-1 CASAGGNGYTF
TRBJ2-1 TRBV15 CATSGDPSAYNEQFF
TRBJ1-5 TRBV6-4 CASRLTGDFGQPQHF
TRBJ1-2 TRBV13 CASSPAGDLYGYTF
TRBJ2-5 TRBV27 CASSWGRGTWYF
TRBJ1-1 TRBV2 CASSVLQGYTEAFF
TRBJ2-7 TRBV7-2 CASTGLAGLRQYF
TRBJ2-3 TRBV3-1/TRBV3-2 CASSLDSADTQYF
TRBJ1-5 TRBV19 CASSIRGAGQPQHF
TRBJ2-2 TRBV7-9 CASTVNAGFGLFF
TRBJ2-1 TRBV5-1 CASSLRGGGPYNEQFF
TRBJ2-3 TRBV10-3 CAIGLGTDTQYF
TRBJ2-3 TRBV19 CASSIASTGLADTQYF
TRBJ2-3 TRBV3-1/TRBV3-2 CASSLPSLAGDTQYF
TRBJ2-5 TRBV7-2 CASSYRGLETQYF
TRBJ1-4 TRBV6-6 CASSYGEEKLFF
TRBJ2-7 TRBV10-3 CAIRGTSGATYEQYF
TRBJ2-5 TRBV6-6 CASSHATGGLKTQYF
TRBJ1-5 TRBV27 CASSLSGREGQPQHF
TRBJ1-1 TRBV9 CASSPYRGTEAFF
TRBJ2-1 TRBV7-2 CASSISGGSYNEQFF
TRBJ1-3 TRBV2 CASSEGTGVTGNTIYF
TRBJ2-3 TRBV7-2 CASSLQSSGGDTQYF
TRBJ1-4 TRBV30 CAWSSPTGWIEKLFF
TRBJ2-5 TRBV12-3/TRBV12-4 CASTREGEETQYF
TRBJ1-5 TRBV7-8 CASSLIPGGSNQPQHF
TRBJ1-2 TRBV6-9 CASSYLQGARGYTF
TRBJ2-5 TRBV3-1/TRBV3-2 CASSQDISTRETQYF
TRBJ1-5 TRBV6-5 CASRGTESQPQHF
TRBJ1-2 TRBV29-1 CSASGTGGVESGYTF
TRBJ1-5 TRBV5-3 CARSLVIRADPQHF
TRBJ2-2 TRBV12-3/TRBV12-4 CASSLTGSGELFF
TRBJ2-1 TRBV9 CASSPPGLAGDEQFF
TRBJ2-5 TRBV13 CASSLVGARETQYF
TRBJ2-1 TRBV9 CASSRTGTGGNEQFF
TRBJ1-6 TRBV15 CATSTRGPPSPLHF
TRBJ1-2 TRBV3-1/TRBV3-2 CASSQGGTGWYGYTF
TRBJ2-5 TRBV5-1 CASSYRGSETQYF
TRBJ1-2 TRBV2 CASSRDRVEGYTF
TRBJ1-1 TRBV6-1 CASSDGGRGSTEAFF
TRBJ2-7 TRBV6-1 CASCEQGYYEQYF
TRBJ1-1 TRBV12-3/TRBV12-4 CASSLDRVTEAFF
TRBJ1-6 TRBV3-1/TRBV3-2 CASSPQTGYNSPLHF
TRBJ1-2 TRBV29-1 CSASQGGNGYTF
TRBJ2-2 TRBV12-3/TRBV12-4 CASSSHSTGELFF
TRBJ1-2 TRBV6-4 CASSDEVGGQGYTF
TRBJ1-1 TRBV7-8 CASSEQGATGNTEAFF
TRBJ1-2 TRBV5-4 CASSFATGTDYGYTF
TRBJ1-2 TRBV20-1 CSASPGQLNYGYTF
TRBJ1-1 TRBV7-9 CASSLEQGQAFF
TRBJ2-1 TRBV6-2/TRBV6-3 CASSRTGGFYEQFF
TRBJ1-5 TRBV7-2 CASSWGHQNQPQHF
TRBJ2-2 TRBV5-6 CASSFRLAGGPGTGELFF
TRBJ2-3 TRBV2 CASSRDTSGTDTQYF
TRBJ1-4 TRBV6-5 CASSYQSSNEKLFF
TRBJ2-7 TRBV7-2 CASSPATSGAYEQYF
TRBJ2-1 TRBV7-3 CASSALPTGTGSNEQFF